The 3 T cell receptor beta chains below were found in one sample sequenced in a study of persistence of HIV-infected CD4 T cells. Antigen specificity for these receptors is unknown. Sequencing used immunoSEQ version 4 in survey mode. Sequenced by immunoSEQ multiplex PCR; TCRdb stores in-frame clones only, minus some. This table has 25,000 to 35,000 clones, roughly four fifths appearing once. Stimulation used approximately 9.6 ug/mL lysate from CMV-infected fibroblasts. Memory cells lacking CD40L and CD69 with high CD45RO were sorted. This specimen was CD4+ T cells sorted from PBMCs after roughly 18-hour stimulation, taken from a patient who received antiretroviral therapy. Receptors originate from an adult man with HIV who was CMV-seropositive.

The chain joins TRBV19 to TRBJ1-2; no firm D call. The germline V gene encodes CDR1 LNHDA and CDR2 SQIVND (reference sequence). With 10 bases removed from V and 5 bases from J, the gap between germline ends came to 11 bases. CDR3 size: 11 residues. The CDR3 loop reads CATSEFYGYTF. In nucleotides, the CDR3 is TGTGCCACCTCAGAATTTTATGGCTACACCTTC.

This clone was detected only a few times. This chain joins TRBV28 and TRBJ1-2, with 7 bases matching TRBD1. The CDR3 runs to 14 residues. V shed 6 bases and J 10 bases; nucleotides not matched to a gene: 14. Germline-derived CDR1 and CDR2 are MDHEN and SYDVKM. The CDR3 bases are TGTGCCAGCAGCCCACAGGGGACGCTTAGGGACTACACCTTC. Residues: CASSPQGTLRDYTF.

This clone was seen a handful of times. The gene calls are TRBV19 and TRBJ2-1; 9 bases are shared with TRBD2. CDR1 and CDR2 (germline): LNHDA, SQIVND (reference sequence). Losses at the gene ends were 7 bases for V and 8 bases for J; bases not matched to a gene: 6. The CDR3 runs to 13 residues. DNA of the CDR3: TGTGCCAGTAAAGCGGGGGGTCTCGATGAGCAGTTCTTC. Its protein is CASKAGGLDEQFF. Using reference TRBV19 and TRBJ2-1 for the parts outside the CDR3, the full variable domain is DGGITQSPKYLFRKEGQNVTLSCEQNLNHDAMYWYRQDPGQGLRLIYYSQIVNDFQKGDIAEGYSVSREKKESFPLTVTSAQKNPTAFYLCASKAGGLDEQFFGPGTRLTVL.